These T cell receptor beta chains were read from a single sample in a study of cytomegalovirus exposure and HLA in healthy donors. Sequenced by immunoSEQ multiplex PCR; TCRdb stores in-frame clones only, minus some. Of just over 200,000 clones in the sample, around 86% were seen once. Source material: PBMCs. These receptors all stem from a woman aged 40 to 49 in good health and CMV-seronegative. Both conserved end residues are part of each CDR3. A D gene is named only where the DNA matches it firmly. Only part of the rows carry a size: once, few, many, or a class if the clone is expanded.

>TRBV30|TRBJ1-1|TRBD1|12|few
TGTGCCTGGAGTACGACAGGGGTTGGGGCTTTCTTT
CAWSTTGVGAFF
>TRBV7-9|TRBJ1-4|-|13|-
TGTTCCAGCTCCAGGGTTTCTGGGGAAAAACTGTTTTTT
CSSSRVSGEKLFF
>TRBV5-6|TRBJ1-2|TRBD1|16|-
TGTGCCAGCAGCTTGGGGTTCGGCAGGGGGAACTATGGCTACACCTTC
CASSLGFGRGNYGYTF
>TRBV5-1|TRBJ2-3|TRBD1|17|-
TGCGCCAGCAGCTTGGGTAGGCTGGGACAGGGGGCAGATACGCAGTATTTT
CASSLGRLGQGADTQYF
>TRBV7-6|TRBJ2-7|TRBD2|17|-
TGTGCCAGCAGCTTAGAGCCTAGCGGGAGCTTCTCCTACGAGCAGTACTTC
CASSLEPSGSFSYEQYF
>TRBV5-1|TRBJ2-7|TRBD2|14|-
TGCGCCAGCAGCTTGGCAGCGGGGACCTACGAGCAGTACTTC
CASSLAAGTYEQYF
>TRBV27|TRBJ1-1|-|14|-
TGTGCCAGCAGTTTATCGGGGGCAGGCGAGGGAGCTTTCTTT
CASSLSGAGEGAFF
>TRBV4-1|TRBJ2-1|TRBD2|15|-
TGCGCCAGCAGCCATCCCGGGAGGTCTACGAATGAGCAGTTCTTC
CASSHPGRSTNEQFF
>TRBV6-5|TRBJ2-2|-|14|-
TGTGCCACTAAAAACCGGGACTCCCTCTGGGAGCTGTTTTTT
CATKNRDSLWELFF
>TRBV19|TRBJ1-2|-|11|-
TGTGCCAGTACCCAGGGTTATGGCTACACCTTC
CASTQGYGYTF
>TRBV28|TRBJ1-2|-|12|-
TGTGCCAGCAGTCTATTAACGGGGAGCTACACCTTC
CASSLLTGSYTF
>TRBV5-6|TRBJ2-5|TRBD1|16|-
TGTGCCAGCAGCTGGACAGGGGGCGATGGTTGGGAGACCCAGTACTTC
CASSWTGGDGWETQYF
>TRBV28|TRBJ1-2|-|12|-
TGTGCCAGCAGTTCCAGTAACTATGGCTACACCTTC
CASSSSNYGYTF
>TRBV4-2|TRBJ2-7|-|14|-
TGTGCCAGCAGCGCCATAGCGGAGGGCTACGAGCAGTACTTC
CASSAIAEGYEQYF
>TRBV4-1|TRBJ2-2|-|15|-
TGCGCCAGCAGCCAACAACAGATTCTCACCGGGGAGCTGTTTTTT
CASSQQQILTGELFF
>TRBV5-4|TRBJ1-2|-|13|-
TGTGCCAGCAGCTTCGGCTCGGGGAATGGCTACACCTTC
CASSFGSGNGYTF
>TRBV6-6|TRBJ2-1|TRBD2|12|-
TGTGCCAGCAGCCCGGGGGGTAATGAGCAGTTCTTC
CASSPGGNEQFF
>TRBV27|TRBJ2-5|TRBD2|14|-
TGTGCCAGCCGTCCCCTAGCGGGTAGTGAGACCCAGTACTTC
CASRPLAGSETQYF
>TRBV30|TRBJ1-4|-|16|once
TGTGCCTGGAGTCAGGACAGCGATATAACTAATGAAAAACTGTTTTTT
CAWSQDSDITNEKLFF
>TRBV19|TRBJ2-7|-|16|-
TGTGCCAGTAGTACTGGGGTCGGCAGGGCGACCTACGAGCAGTACTTC
CASSTGVGRATYEQYF
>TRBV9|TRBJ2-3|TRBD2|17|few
TGTGCCAGCAGCGTCGAACTAGCGGGAAGGCCGGGTGATACGCAGTATTTT
CASSVELAGRPGDTQYF
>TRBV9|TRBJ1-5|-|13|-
TGTGCCGGACGGACATCTAAAAATCAGCCCCAGCATTTT
CAGRTSKNQPQHF
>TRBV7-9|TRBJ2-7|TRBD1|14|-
TGTGCCAGCAACGGGGGACAGGCTTTTGGCGAGCAGTACTTC
CASNGGQAFGEQYF
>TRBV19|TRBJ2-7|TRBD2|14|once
TGTGCCAGTAGTATGAGCGGGAAAGCCTACGAGCAGTACTTC
CASSMSGKAYEQYF
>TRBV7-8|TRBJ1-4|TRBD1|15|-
TGTGCCAGCAGAAGGACAGGGGGAACTAATGAAAAACTGTTTTTT
CASRRTGGTNEKLFF
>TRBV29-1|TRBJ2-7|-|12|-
TGCAGCGTTGAAGGTGAGGGCTACGAGCAGTACTTC
CSVEGEGYEQYF
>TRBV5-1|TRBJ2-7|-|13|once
TGCGCCAGCAGCTTGGTCGGCAGGGCCGAGCAGTACTTC
CASSLVGRAEQYF
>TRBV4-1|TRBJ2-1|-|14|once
TGCGCCAGCAGCCGGCAACACGACTACAATGAGCAGTTCTTC
CASSRQHDYNEQFF
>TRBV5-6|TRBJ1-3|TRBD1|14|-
TGTGCCAGCAGCCTACAGGGGACGGGAAACACCATATATTTT
CASSLQGTGNTIYF
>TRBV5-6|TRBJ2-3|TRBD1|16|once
TGTGCCAGCAGCGTAAGGACAGGGGGATCCACAGATACGCAGTATTTT
CASSVRTGGSTDTQYF
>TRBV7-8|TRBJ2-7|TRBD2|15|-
TGTGCCAGCAGCTGGGGGACTAGCGGGACGTACGAGCAGTACTTC
CASSWGTSGTYEQYF
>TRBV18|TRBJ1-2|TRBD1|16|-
TGTGCCAGCTCACCAGGCACCGGGACAGGGAGAGGAGGCTACACCTTC
CASSPGTGTGRGGYTF
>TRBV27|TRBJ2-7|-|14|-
TGTGCCAGCAGTTCAAACGACAGAACCTACGAGCAGTACTTC
CASSSNDRTYEQYF
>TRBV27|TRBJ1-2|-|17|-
TGTGCCAGTCATCCCTCCTTTACAGGGAATCGGAACTATGGCTACACCTTC
CASHPSFTGNRNYGYTF
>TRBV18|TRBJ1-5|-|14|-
TGTGCCAGCTCACCTGGGACTGACAATCAGCCCCAGCATTTT
CASSPGTDNQPQHF
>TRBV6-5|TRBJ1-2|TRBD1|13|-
TGTGCCAGCAGTCCAGGGGGTGGCTATGGCTACACCTTC
CASSPGGGYGYTF
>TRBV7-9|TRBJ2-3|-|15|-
TGTGCCAGCAGCTATAGTATCCAATCCACAGATACGCAGTATTTT
CASSYSIQSTDTQYF
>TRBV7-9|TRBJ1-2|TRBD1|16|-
TGTGCCAGCAGCTTCCCAAGACAGGGAGTATCGGGAGGCTACACCTTC
CASSFPRQGVSGGYTF
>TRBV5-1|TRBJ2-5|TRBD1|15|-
TGCGCCAGCAGCTTGGCCGGTGGGACAGAAGAGACCCAGTACTTC
CASSLAGGTEETQYF
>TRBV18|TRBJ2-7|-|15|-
TGTGCCAGCTCACCACCGACATCTTCCGGGGACGAGCAGTACTTC
CASSPPTSSGDEQYF